These T cell receptor beta chains were read from a single sample in a study of blood T cell repertoires in COVID-19. Here immunoSEQ multiplex PCR was the method, and the copy in TCRdb shows in-frame clones only, minus some. The sample lists over 450,000 clones, roughly nine tenths occurring once. Sequencing was performed on peripheral blood. The receptors derive from a woman in her forties or fifties with COVID-19, enrolled during active disease. Both conserved end residues are part of each CDR3. D genes are given only for firm matches.

12,-,TRBV2,TRBJ1-1,TGTGCCAGCAGCCCCGATACCCCCGGAGCTTTCTTT,CASSPDTPGAFF
13,-,TRBV27,TRBJ1-1,TGTGCCAGCAGACCCCAACAGAACACTGAAGCTTTCTTT,CASRPQQNTEAFF
13,-,TRBV5-1,TRBJ2-3,TGCGCCAGCAGCTATTATAGCACAGATACGCAGTATTTT,CASSYYSTDTQYF
11,-,TRBV5-1,TRBJ1-2,TGCGCCAGCAGCGGGAGGGACTCCTACACCTTC,CASSGRDSYTF
15,TRBD1,TRBV19,TRBJ1-1,TGTGCCAGTAGCCCCCAGGGGGGTGTAAACACTGAAGCTTTCTTT,CASSPQGGVNTEAFF
14,-,TRBV5-1,TRBJ1-1,TGCGCCAGCAGCTTGGACTCGCAGAACACTGAAGCTTTCTTT,CASSLDSQNTEAFF
16,-,TRBV3-1/TRBV3-2,TRBJ1-4,TGTGCCAGCAGCCAGGTTTTCGGCGGGGGGGATGAAAAACTGTTTTTT,CASSQVFGGGDEKLFF
15,-,TRBV7-8,TRBJ1-4,TGTGCCAGCAGCCCAGCACACGGGGAATATGAAAAACTGTTTTTT,CASSPAHGEYEKLFF
12,-,TRBV19,TRBJ1-1,TGTGCCAGTATCACAGGGTACGCTGAAGCTTTCTTT,CASITGYAEAFF
15,-,TRBV19,TRBJ2-1,TGTGCCAGTAGTGGTGGGGGGGCCTTCCACAATGAGCAGTTCTTC,CASSGGGAFHNEQFF
14,-,TRBV6-5,TRBJ1-1,TGTGCCAGCACACAGGTCGACATGAACACTGAAGCTTTCTTT,CASTQVDMNTEAFF